This T cell receptor (beta chain) was captured by sequencing in a study of T cells in Graves' hyperthyroidism and ophthalmopathy. TCR beta CDR3 sequences were amplified from RNA transcripts. The HTBI set primed first-round TCR CDR3 RT-PCR. TCRdb reprocessed the multiplex PCR reads via MiXCR and lists one record per CDR3 protein. The data contain 250,000 to 300,000 distinct CDR3 sequences, over 15% of them singletons. This clonotype has a count of ten or more. A read error may account for a junction end that differs from germline. The germline V gene encodes CDR1 SGHRS and CDR2 YFSETQ. The CDR3 has 14 amino acids.

The sequence derives from an older woman with Graves' ophthalmopathy. The sample comprised blood. This chain connects TRBV5-1 to TRBJ1-1; 11 bases align to TRBD1. CDR3 protein: CASSSGTGGTEAFF. CDR3 DNA: TGTGCCAGCAGCTCCGGGACAGGGGGGACTGAAGCTTTCTTT.